This passage covers 10 T cell receptor beta chains from one sample sequenced in a study of blood T cells in healthy people across ages (dated by TCRdb to the mid-2010s). The library was built by means of 5' RACE. The sequencing machine was an Illumina HiSeq 2500. A second roughly 6 to 11 cycle PCR used a sample-barcoded 5' primer and a J-beta primer mix. The public reads were quality trimmed at Q25 with fastp and then assembled into clones with MiXCR by TCRdb, keeping productive beta chains. Entries are consolidated by CDR3 protein sequence, retaining the most common genes and DNA. The sample table contains hundreds of thousands of distinct CDR3 sequences; only one count was recorded for roughly three fifths of them. Around 24% of the sample goes to the ten largest clones. Sequenced: blood. These receptors originate from a middle-aged man in good health.

This clonotype occurred a few times. This chain uses TRBV5-4 with TRBJ2-3; 7 nucleotides match TRBD2. The V and J ends lost 4 bases and 1 base, in that order; junction bases with no gene match: 9. Germline assignment: CDR1 SGHNT and CDR2 YYREEE (reference sequence). This CDR3 contains 16 residues. CDR3 protein: CASSLLGTTGTDTQYF. The CDR3 coding sequence is TGTGCCAGCAGCCTTTTGGGGACTACCGGCACAGATACGCAGTATTTT.

V and J are TRBV20-1 and TRBJ2-5, with TRBD2 matching over 10 bases. The J segment lost 4 bases and the V segment lost 4 bases, leaving 3 bases of the junction unmatched. The germline gives CDR1 DFQATT, CDR2 SNEGSKA (reference sequence). The length of the CDR3 is 13 residues. CDR3 nucleotide sequence: TGCAGTGCTACCCTAGCGGGAGCAGAGACCCAGTACTTC. This encodes CSATLAGAETQYF.

The chain uses TRBV28 and TRBJ1-5; 7 bases agree with TRBD1. Per germline, CDR1 MDHEN and CDR2 SYDVKM. The CDR3 loop spans 14 amino acids. The ends lost 4 bases at V and 6 bases at J; junction bases unmatched: 6. In DNA, the CDR3 is TGTGCCAGCAGTTCCAGGACAGGAAGTCAGCCCCAGCATTTT. This translates into CASSSRTGSQPQHF.

The chain is built from TRBV20-1 and TRBJ1-4, with 8 bases lining up with TRBD1. V shed 6 bases and J 6 bases; nucleotides not matched to a gene: 6. The CDR3 is 13 residues long. The V gene's germline CDR1 is DFQATT and CDR2 SNEGSKA (reference sequence). DNA of the CDR3: TGCAGTGCCGCACAGGGGGTGGATGAAAAACTGTTTTTT. Protein: CSAAQGVDEKLFF.

This clonotype was counted ten times or more. The chain carries TRBV5-1 and TRBJ2-3; 8 bases agree with TRBD2. The CDR3 is 17 amino acids. Looked up from germline, CDR1 is SGHRS and CDR2 is YFSETQ. V lost 3 bases and J lost 0; bases outside the gene matches: 9. The CDR3 spells CASSSPHGRASTDTQYF. CDR3 bases: TGCGCCAGCAGCTCCCCGCACGGGAGGGCTAGCACAGATACGCAGTATTTT.

V usage is TRBV11-2 and J usage is TRBJ2-1; 11 bases line up with TRBD2. The J segment lost 7 bases and the V segment lost 4 bases, leaving 12 bases of the junction unmatched. CDR1 is SGHAT, CDR2 FQNNGV, per germline. The CDR3 has 17 amino acids. The CDR3 nucleotides read TGTGCCAGCAGCTCGACCCTTACTAGCGGGGGAGTGAATGAGCAGTTCTTC. Its protein is CASSSTLTSGGVNEQFF. Drawing the rest from reference TRBV11-2 and TRBJ2-1, the complete variable domain is EAGVAQSPRYKIIEKRQSVAFWCNPISGHATLYWYQQILGQGPKLLIQFQNNGVVDDSQLPKDRFSAERLKGVDSTLKIQPAKLEDSAVYLCASSSTLTSGGVNEQFFGPGTRLTVL.

This chain links TRBV3-1 with TRBJ1-2; D is uncertain. CDR3 length: 12 amino acids. Trimming cost V 5 bases and J 8 bases, with 12 bases left between them. Germline CDR1 and CDR2: LGHDT and YNNKEL (reference sequence). CDR3 sequence: CASSSQDRGYTF. The DNA for the CDR3 is TGTGCCAGCAGCTCACAAGATAGAGGCTACACCTTC.

This chain links TRBV27 with TRBJ2-3; unclear D gene. The CDR3 totals 15 residues. The V gene's germline CDR1 is MNHEY and CDR2 SMNVEV (reference sequence). V lost 5 bases to trimming and J lost 0 bases, with 12 bases between them. The CDR3 DNA follows: TGTGCCAGCAGTCTTTGGTCCCGAAGCACAGATACGCAGTATTTT. Translation: CASSLWSRSTDTQYF.

The gene calls are TRBV3-1 and TRBJ2-1, with 8 nucleotides matching TRBD1. The DNA end favors TRBJ2-7, so the J call may be wrong. Germline V gene data show CDR1 as LGHDT and CDR2 as YNNKEL (reference sequence). CDR3 length: 17 residues. The CDR3 DNA reads as TGTGCCAGCAGCCAAGCCTATTCCGGGACAGGTTACAATGAGCAGTACTTC. It yields the protein CASSQAYSGTGYNEQYF.

This clonotype was counted only a few times. This sequence joins TRBV27 and TRBJ2-4; D remains unclear. The CDR3 runs 14 residues. Germline values: CDR1 MNHEY, CDR2 SMNVEV (reference sequence). V was pared by 4 bases and J by 0 bases, with 7 bases between. The DNA of the CDR3 is TGTGCCAGCAGTTCTGTTCTAGCCAAAAACATTCAGTACTTC. Translated, it gives CASSSVLAKNIQYF.